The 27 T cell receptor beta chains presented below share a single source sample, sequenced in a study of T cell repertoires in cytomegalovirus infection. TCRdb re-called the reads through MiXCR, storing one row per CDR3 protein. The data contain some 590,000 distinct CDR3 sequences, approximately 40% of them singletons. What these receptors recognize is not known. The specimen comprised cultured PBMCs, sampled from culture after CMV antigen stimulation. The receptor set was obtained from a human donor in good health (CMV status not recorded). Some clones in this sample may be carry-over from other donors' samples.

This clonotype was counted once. As DNA, the CDR3 is TGTGCCAGCTCACAAAACTCCGGACTATTCGAAGATACGCAGTATTTT. Its translation is CASSQNSGLFEDTQYF. This chain joins TRBV18 and TRBJ2-3; possibly TRBD2 for D (6 bases). This CDR3 spans 16 amino acids. The germline V gene has CDR1 KGHSH and CDR2 LQKENI. With 4 bases removed from V and 5 bases from J, the gap between germline ends came to 19 bases.

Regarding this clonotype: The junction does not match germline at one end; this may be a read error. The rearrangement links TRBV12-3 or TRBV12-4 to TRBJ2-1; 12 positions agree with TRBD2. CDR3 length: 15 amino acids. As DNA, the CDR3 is TGTGCCAGCAGTTTCGGGACTAGCGGGTACAGTGAGCAGCTCTTC. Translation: CASSFGTSGYSEQLF.

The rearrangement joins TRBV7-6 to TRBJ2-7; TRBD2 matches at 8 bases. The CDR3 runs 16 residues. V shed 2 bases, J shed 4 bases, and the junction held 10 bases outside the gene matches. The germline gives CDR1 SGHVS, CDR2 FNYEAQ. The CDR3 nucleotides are TGTGCCAGCAGCTTAATGGCGGCGGGGGGTTTTTACGAGCAGTACTTC. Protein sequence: CASSLMAAGGFYEQYF.

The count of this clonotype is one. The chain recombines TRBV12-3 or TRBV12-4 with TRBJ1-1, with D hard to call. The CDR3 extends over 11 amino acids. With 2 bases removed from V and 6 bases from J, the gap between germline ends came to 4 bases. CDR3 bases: TGTGCCAGCAGTTTATTCGCTGAAGCTTTCTTT. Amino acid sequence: CASSLFAEAFF.

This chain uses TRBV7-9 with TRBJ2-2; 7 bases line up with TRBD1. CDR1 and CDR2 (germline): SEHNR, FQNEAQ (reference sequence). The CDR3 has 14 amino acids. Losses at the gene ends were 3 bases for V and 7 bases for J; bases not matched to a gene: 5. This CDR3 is CASSFTGADGELFF. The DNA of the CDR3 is TGTGCCAGCAGCTTCACAGGGGCCGACGGGGAGCTGTTTTTT.

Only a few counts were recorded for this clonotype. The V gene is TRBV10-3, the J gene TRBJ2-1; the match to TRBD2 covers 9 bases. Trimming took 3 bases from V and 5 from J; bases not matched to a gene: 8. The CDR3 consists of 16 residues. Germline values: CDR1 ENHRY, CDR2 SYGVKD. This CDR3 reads CAISDPSSGKHNEQFF. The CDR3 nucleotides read TGTGCCATCAGTGACCCTTCTAGCGGGAAACACAATGAGCAGTTCTTC.

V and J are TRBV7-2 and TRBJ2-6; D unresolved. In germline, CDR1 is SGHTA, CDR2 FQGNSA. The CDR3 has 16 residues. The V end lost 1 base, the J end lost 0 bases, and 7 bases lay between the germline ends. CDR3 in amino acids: CASSLVGFSGANVLTF. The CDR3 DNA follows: TGTGCCAGCAGCTTAGTAGGCTTCTCTGGGGCCAACGTCCTGACTTTC. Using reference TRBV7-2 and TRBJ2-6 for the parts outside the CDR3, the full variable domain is GAGVSQSPSNKVTEKGKDVELRCDPISGHTALYWYRQSLGQGLEFLIYFQGNSAPDKSGLPSDRFSAERTGGSVSTLTIQRTQQEDSAVYLCASSLVGFSGANVLTFGAGSRLTVL.

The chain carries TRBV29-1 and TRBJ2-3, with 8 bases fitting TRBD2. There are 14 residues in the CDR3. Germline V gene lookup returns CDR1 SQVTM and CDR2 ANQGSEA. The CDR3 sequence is CSHSGAGSTDTQYF. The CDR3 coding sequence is TGCTCCCATAGCGGGGCGGGAAGCACAGATACGCAGTATTTT.

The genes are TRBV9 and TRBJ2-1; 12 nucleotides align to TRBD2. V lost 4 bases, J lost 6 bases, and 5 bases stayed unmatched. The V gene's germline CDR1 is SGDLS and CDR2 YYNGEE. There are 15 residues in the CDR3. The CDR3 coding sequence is TGTGCCAGCAGCATAACTAGCGGGAGGACCAATGAGCAGTTCTTC. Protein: CASSITSGRTNEQFF.

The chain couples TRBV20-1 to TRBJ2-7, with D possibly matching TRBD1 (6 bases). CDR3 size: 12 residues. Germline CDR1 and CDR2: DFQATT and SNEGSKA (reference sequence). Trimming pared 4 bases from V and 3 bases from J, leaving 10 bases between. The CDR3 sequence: CSANRDLYEQYF. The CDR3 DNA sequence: TGCAGTGCTAACAGGGACCTCTACGAGCAGTACTTC.

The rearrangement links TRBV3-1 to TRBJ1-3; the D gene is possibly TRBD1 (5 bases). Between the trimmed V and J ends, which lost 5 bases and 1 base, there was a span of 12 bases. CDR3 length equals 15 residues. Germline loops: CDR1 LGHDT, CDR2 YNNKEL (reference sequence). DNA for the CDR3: TGTGCCAGCAGCTTAATAGGGGTGTCTGGAAACACCATATATTTT. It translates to CASSLIGVSGNTIYF.

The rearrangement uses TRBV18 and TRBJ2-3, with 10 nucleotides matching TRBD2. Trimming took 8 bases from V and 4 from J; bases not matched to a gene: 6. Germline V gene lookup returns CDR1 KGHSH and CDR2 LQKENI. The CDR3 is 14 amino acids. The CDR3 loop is CASVGTSEADTQYF. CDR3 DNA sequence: TGTGCCAGCGTCGGGACTAGCGAAGCAGATACGCAGTATTTT.

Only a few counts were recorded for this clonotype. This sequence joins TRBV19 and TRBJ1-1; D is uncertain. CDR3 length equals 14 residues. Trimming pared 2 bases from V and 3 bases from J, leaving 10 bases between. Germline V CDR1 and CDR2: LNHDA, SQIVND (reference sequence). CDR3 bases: TGTGCCAGTAGTATAACGAGGAGGGACACTGAAGCTTTCTTT. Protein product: CASSITRRDTEAFF.

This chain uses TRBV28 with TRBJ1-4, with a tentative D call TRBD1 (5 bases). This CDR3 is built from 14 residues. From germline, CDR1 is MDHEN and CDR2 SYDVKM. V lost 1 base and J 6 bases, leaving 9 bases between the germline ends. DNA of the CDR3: TGTGCCAGCAGTTTATCTGGGGCGGATGAAAAACTGTTTTTT. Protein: CASSLSGADEKLFF.

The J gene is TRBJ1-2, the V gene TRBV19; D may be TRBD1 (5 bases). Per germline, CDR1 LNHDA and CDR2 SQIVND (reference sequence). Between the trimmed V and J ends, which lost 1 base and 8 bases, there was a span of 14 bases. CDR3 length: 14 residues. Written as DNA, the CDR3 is TGTGCCAGTAGTATAGTCCGGGGACGCTTCGGCTACACCTTC. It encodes CASSIVRGRFGYTF.

Here the CDR3 DNA reads TGCGCCAGCAAACCGAGCGGAAGGGGCACAGATACGCAGTATTTT. Encoded protein: CASKPSGRGTDTQYF. V and J are TRBV10-2 and TRBJ2-3, with D possibly being TRBD2 (5 bases). From germline, CDR1 is WSHSY and CDR2 SAAADI. The CDR3 runs to 15 residues. V dropped 7 bases and J dropped 1 base, with 15 bases sitting between them.

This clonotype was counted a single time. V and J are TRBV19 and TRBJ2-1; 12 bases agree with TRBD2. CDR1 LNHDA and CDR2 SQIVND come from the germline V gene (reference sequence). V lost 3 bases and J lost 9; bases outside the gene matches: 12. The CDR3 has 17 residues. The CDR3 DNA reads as TGTGCCAGTAGTATTAGGGGTAGGACTAGCGGGATTGTTGAGCAGTTCTTC. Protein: CASSIRGRTSGIVEQFF.

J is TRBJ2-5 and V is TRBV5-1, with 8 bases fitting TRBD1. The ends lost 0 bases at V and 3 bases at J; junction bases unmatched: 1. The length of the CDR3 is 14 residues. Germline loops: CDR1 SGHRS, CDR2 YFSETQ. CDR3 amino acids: CASSLEGQEETQYF. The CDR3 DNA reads TGCGCCAGCAGCTTGGAGGGACAGGAAGAGACCCAGTACTTC.

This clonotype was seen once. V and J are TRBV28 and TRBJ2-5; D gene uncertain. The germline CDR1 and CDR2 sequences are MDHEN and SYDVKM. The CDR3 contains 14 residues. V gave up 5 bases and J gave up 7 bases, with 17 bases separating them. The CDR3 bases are TGTGCCAGCAGTACACCAACAAAATCGACGACCCAGTACTTC. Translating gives CASSTPTKSTTQYF.

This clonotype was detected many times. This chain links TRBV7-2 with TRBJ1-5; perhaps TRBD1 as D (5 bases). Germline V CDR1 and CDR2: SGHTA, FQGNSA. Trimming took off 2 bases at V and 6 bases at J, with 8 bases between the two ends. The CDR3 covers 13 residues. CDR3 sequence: CASSLTGVQPQHF. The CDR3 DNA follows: TGTGCCAGCAGCTTAACGGGGGTTCAGCCCCAGCATTTT. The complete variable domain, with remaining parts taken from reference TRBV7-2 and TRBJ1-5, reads GAGVSQSPSNKVTEKGKDVELRCDPISGHTALYWYRQSLGQGLEFLIYFQGNSAPDKSGLPSDRFSAERTGGSVSTLTIQRTQQEDSAVYLCASSLTGVQPQHFGDGTRLSIL.

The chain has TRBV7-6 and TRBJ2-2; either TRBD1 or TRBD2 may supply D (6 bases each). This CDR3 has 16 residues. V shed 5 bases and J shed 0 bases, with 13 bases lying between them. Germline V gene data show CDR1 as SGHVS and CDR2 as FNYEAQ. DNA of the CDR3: TGTGCCAGCAGCCTGGGGGGACATTCGAACACCGGGGAGCTGTTTTTT. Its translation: CASSLGGHSNTGELFF. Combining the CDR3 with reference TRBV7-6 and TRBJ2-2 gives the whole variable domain GAGVSQSPRYKVTKRGQDVALRCDPISGHVSLYWYRQALGQGPEFLTYFNYEAQQDKSGLPNDRFSAERPEGSISTLTIQRTEQRDSAMYRCASSLGGHSNTGELFFGEGSRLTVL.

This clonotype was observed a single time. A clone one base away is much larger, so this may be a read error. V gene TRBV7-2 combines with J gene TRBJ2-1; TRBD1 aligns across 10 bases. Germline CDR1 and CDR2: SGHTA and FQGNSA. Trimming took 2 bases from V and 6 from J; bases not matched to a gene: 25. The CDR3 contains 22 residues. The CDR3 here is CASSLRQGANGALAGLVNEQFF. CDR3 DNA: TGTGCCAGCAGCTTAAGACAGGGGGCGAATGGTGCGCTAGCGGGTTTGGTCAATGAGCAGTTCTTC.

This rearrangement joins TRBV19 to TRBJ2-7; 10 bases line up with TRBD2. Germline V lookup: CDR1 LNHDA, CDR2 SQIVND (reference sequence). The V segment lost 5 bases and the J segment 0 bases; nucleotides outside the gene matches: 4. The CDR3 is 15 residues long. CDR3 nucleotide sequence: TGTGCCAGTAGTTTACTAGCGGGGAACTCCTACGAGCAGTACTTC. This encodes CASSLLAGNSYEQYF.

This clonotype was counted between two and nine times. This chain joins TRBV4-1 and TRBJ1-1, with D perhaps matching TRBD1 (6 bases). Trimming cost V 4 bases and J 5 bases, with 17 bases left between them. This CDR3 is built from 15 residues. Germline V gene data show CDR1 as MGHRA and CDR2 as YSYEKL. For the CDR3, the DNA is TGCGCCAGCAGCCCACCTCGAGAGGGGGGGACTGAAGCTTTCTTT. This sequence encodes CASSPPREGGTEAFF.

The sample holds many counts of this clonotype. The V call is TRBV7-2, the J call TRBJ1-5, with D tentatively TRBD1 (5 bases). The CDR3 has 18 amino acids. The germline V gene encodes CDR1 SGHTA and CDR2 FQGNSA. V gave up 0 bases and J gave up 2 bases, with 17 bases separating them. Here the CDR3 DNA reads TGTGCCAGCAGCTTAGCGGTCGAGGCCTGGGGCCGCAATCAGCCCCAGCATTTT. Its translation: CASSLAVEAWGRNQPQHF.

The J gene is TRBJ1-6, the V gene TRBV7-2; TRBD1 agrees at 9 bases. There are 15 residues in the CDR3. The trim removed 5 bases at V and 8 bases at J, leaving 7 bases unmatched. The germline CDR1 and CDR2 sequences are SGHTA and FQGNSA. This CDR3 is CASSIRQGDDSPLHF. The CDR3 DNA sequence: TGTGCCAGCAGCATCAGACAGGGGGATGATTCACCCCTCCACTTT. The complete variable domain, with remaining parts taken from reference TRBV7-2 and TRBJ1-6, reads GAGVSQSPSNKVTEKGKDVELRCDPISGHTALYWYRQSLGQGLEFLIYFQGNSAPDKSGLPSDRFSAERTGGSVSTLTIQRTQQEDSAVYLCASSIRQGDDSPLHFGNGTRLTVT.

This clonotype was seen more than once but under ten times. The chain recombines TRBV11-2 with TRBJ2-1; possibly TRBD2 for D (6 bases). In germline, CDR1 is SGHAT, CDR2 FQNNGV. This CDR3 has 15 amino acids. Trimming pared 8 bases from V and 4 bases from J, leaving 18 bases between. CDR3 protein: CASGLRASAYNEQFF. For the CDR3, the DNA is TGTGCCAGCGGCCTCCGAGCTAGCGCGTACAATGAGCAGTTCTTC.